This TCR beta chain derives from a study of cytotoxic CD8 clonotypes in ibrutinib-treated CLL. This table comes from immunoSEQ multiplex PCR, and its TCRdb copy is limited to in-frame clones, with some not included. Of 300,000 to 400,000 clones in the sample, over 55% were seen once. Trimming cost V 4 bases and J 2 bases, with 12 bases left between them. The CDR3 is 14 residues long. CDR1 is SNHLY and CDR2 is FYNNEI in the germline V gene. The sequence was collected from a human donor with chronic lymphocytic leukemia. Source: PBMCs, taken after 36 months of ibrutinib treatment. The rearrangement uses TRBV2 and TRBJ2-7; a weak D match, TRBD1 (6 bases). As DNA, the CDR3 is TGTGCCAGCAGTGTGGGGCAGGGGACCTACGAGCAGTACTTC. It specifies CASSVGQGTYEQYF.